This TCR beta chain was identified during a study of cytomegalovirus exposure and HLA in healthy donors. Amplification used 60 Vbeta primers and 13 Jbeta primers. This table comes from immunoSEQ multiplex PCR, and its TCRdb copy is limited to in-frame clones, with some not included. The sample comprises some 80,000 clones, 75% to 85% of which are singletons, and under 4% rests with the top ten. Germline assignment: CDR1 SGHTA and CDR2 FQGNSA. This CDR3 has 15 amino acids. The J segment lost 1 base and the V segment lost 3 bases, leaving 4 bases of the junction unmatched. Sequencing was performed on PBMCs. This TCR was recovered from a man aged 35-49 years in good health and CMV-seronegative. This chain joins TRBV7-2 and TRBJ2-3; the match to TRBD2 covers 7 bases. The CDR3 sequence: CASSFGGGGTDTQYF. CDR3 nucleotide sequence: TGTGCCAGCAGCTTCGGGGGAGGGGGCACAGATACGCAGTATTTT.